Following are 8 T cell receptor beta chains from one sample sequenced in a study of T cell responses to AZD1222 COVID-19 vaccine. The table came from immunoSEQ multiplex PCR; TCRdb's copy has only in-frame clones and leaves some out. There are about 89,000 clones in the sample; approximately 90% occur only once, and approximately 10% lies in the top ten. The sample in question was peripheral blood, obtained 28 days after the second AZD1222 dose. Receptors originate from an adult who received the AZD1222 COVID-19 vaccine.

This clone was seen once. The chain couples TRBV29-1 to TRBJ2-3; D may be TRBD2 (6 bases). The CDR3 loop spans 12 amino acids. Trimming left V 6 bases short and J 9 bases short, with 16 bases between. Germline V gene lookup returns CDR1 SQVTM and CDR2 ANQGSEA. This CDR3 is CSVTQRVSTQYF. CDR3 bases: TGCAGCGTCACCCAGCGGGTGAGCACGCAGTATTTT.

This clone was seen only a few times. This chain links TRBV9 with TRBJ2-3, with TRBD2 identical over 11 bases. Germline CDR1 reads SGDLS; CDR2 reads YYNGEE. This CDR3 is built from 16 residues. Trimming removed 3 bases from V and 4 bases from J; junction bases left unmatched: 7. The CDR3: CASSARLAGFSDTQYF. CDR3 DNA sequence: TGTGCCAGCAGCGCGCGACTAGCGGGGTTTTCAGATACGCAGTATTTT.

The J gene is TRBJ2-5, the V gene TRBV5-1, with D tentatively TRBD2 (6 bases). The CDR3 spans 14 residues. Germline CDR1 is SGHRS and CDR2 is YFSETQ. V was trimmed by 4 bases and J by 1 base, leaving 11 bases between them. CDR3 DNA: TGCGCCAGCAGCCCACGGGACTCCCAAGAGACCCAGTACTTC. It specifies CASSPRDSQETQYF.

The chain couples TRBV24-1 to TRBJ1-5, with D possibly matching TRBD1 (5 bases). CDR3 size: 14 residues. V was clipped by 4 bases and J by 5 bases, with 11 bases between them. Germline assignment: CDR1 KGHDR and CDR2 SFDVKD. CDR3 in amino acids: CATSEAGRDQPQHF. CDR3 nucleotides: TGTGCCACCAGTGAGGCAGGGCGCGATCAGCCCCAGCATTTT.

For the CDR3, the DNA is TGTGCCAGCAGACCCCGGGAGCCGGGTGGGTTGTCTGGAAACACCATATATTTT. Its protein product is CASRPREPGGLSGNTIYF. The V gene is TRBV7-9, the J gene TRBJ1-3; D unclear. Germline loops: CDR1 SEHNR, CDR2 FQNEAQ (reference sequence). V shed 6 bases and J shed 1 base, with 22 bases lying between them. The CDR3 length is 18 residues.

V gene TRBV9 combines with J gene TRBJ1-2; D gene uncertain. Germline V gene sequence: CDR1 SGDLS, CDR2 YYNGEE. Deletions cut 1 base from V and 0 bases from J, with 7 bases between. The CDR3 is 14 residues long. CDR3 in amino acids: CASSVFDANYGYTF. The CDR3 DNA sequence: TGTGCCAGCAGCGTATTTGACGCTAACTATGGCTACACCTTC.

The V call is TRBV18, the J call TRBJ1-3, with D unclear. This CDR3 region has 15 residues. In germline, CDR1 is KGHSH, CDR2 LQKENI. Trimming pared 1 base from V and 4 bases from J, leaving 11 bases between. This CDR3 is CASSPQGIEGNTIYF. In DNA, the CDR3 is TGTGCCAGCTCACCACAGGGTATCGAGGGAAACACCATATATTTT.

The rearrangement links TRBV9 to TRBJ2-1; 7 bases map to TRBD1. With V trimmed by 1 base and J by 6 bases, 10 bases remained unmatched. The CDR3 is made up of 16 amino acids. Germline values: CDR1 SGDLS, CDR2 YYNGEE. CDR3 residues: CASSVLGKQGSNEQFF. The DNA for the CDR3 is TGTGCCAGCAGCGTATTGGGGAAACAGGGGTCCAATGAGCAGTTCTTC.